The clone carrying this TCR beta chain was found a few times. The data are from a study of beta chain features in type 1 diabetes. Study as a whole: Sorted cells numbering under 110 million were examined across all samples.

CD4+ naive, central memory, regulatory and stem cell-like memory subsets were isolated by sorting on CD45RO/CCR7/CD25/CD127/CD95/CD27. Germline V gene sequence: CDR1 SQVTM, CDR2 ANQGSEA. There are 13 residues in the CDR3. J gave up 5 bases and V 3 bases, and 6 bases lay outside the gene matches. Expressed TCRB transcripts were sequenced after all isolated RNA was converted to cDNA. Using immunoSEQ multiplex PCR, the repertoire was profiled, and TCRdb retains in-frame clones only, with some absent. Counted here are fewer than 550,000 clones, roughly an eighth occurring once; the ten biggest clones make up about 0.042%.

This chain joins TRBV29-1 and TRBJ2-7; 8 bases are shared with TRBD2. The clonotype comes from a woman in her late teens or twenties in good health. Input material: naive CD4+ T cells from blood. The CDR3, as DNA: TGCAGCGTTGAGGGACTAGTGGGAAACGAGCAGTACTTC. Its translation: CSVEGLVGNEQYF.